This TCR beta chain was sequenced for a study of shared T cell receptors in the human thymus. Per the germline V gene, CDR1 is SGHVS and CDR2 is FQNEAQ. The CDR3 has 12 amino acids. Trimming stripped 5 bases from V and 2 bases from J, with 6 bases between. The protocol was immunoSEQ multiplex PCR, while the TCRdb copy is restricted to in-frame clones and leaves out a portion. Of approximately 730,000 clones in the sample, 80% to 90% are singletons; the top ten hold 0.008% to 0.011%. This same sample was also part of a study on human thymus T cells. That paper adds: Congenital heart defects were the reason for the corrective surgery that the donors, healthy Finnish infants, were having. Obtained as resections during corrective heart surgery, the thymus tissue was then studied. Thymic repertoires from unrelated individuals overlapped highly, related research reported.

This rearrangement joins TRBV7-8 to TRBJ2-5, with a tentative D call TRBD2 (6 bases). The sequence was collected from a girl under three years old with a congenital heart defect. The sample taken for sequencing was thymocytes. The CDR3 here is CASSREQETQYF. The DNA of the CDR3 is TGTGCCAGCAGCCGGGAGCAAGAGACCCAGTACTTC.